This is a list of T cell receptor beta chains from one sample in a study of blood T cell repertoires in COVID-19. Clones were read by immunoSEQ multiplex PCR, and TCRdb kept only the in-frame ones, dropping some. This table has about 230,000 clones, roughly 85% appearing once. The sequenced sample was peripheral blood. All receptors come from a woman in her seventies with active or convalescent COVID-19. CDR3s include the opening cysteine and the closing phenylalanine or tryptophan. The D gene is left open where the match is weak. For some rows the clone size is stated as once, few or many, or as a class when expanded; others skip it.

cdr3_length,v_call,d_call,j_call,clone_size,cdr3_nt,cdr3_aa
12,TRBV7-2,-,TRBJ1-3,-,TGTGCCAGCAGCCCTTCTAGGCACACCATATATTTT,CASSPSRHTIYF
13,TRBV11-2,-,TRBJ2-1,-,TGTGCCAGCACTCAGTGGAGGGCGGGTGAGCAGTTCTTC,CASTQWRAGEQFF
16,TRBV7-6,TRBD1,TRBJ1-3,-,TGTGCCAGCAGCTCGGGACAGGCCCTCTCTGGAAACACCATATATTTT,CASSSGQALSGNTIYF
12,TRBV18,-,TRBJ2-7,-,TGTGCCAGCTCACCACCAAGCCACGAGCAGTACTTC,CASSPPSHEQYF
13,TRBV18,TRBD1,TRBJ1-4,-,TGTGCCAGCTCACCGGGACAGGGCGGAAAACTGTTTTTT,CASSPGQGGKLFF
14,TRBV19,TRBD2,TRBJ2-1,-,TGTGCCAGTAAAGGGACTATCTCCTACAATGAGCAGTTCTTC,CASKGTISYNEQFF
16,TRBV5-4,TRBD2,TRBJ2-1,once,TGTGCCAGCAGCGGGACTAGCGGGAGGGCCTACAATGAGCAGTTCTTC,CASSGTSGRAYNEQFF
14,TRBV5-6,-,TRBJ1-2,few,TGTGCCAGCAGCAGGGAGGACCTAAACTATGGCTACACCTTC,CASSREDLNYGYTF
14,TRBV5-1,-,TRBJ1-5,-,TGCGCCAGCAGCCCCGAAGCCGGGGATCAGCCCCAGCATTTT,CASSPEAGDQPQHF
15,TRBV6-6,TRBD2,TRBJ2-1,-,TGTGCCAGCAGCAACCCCTGGCTAGCGGGGGATGAGCAGTTCTTC,CASSNPWLAGDEQFF
14,TRBV3-1/TRBV3-2,TRBD1,TRBJ2-5,-,TGTGCCAGCAGATGGACAGGGGGCAGGGAGACCCAGTACTTC,CASRWTGGRETQYF
17,TRBV7-2,TRBD1,TRBJ2-1,-,TGTGCCAGCAGCCAGGCCCCAACACAGGGGGCGTACAATGAGCAGTTCTTC,CASSQAPTQGAYNEQFF
15,TRBV7-9,TRBD1,TRBJ1-1,-,TGTGCCAGCAGCTTAGGTACAGGGGGGCGAACTGAAGCTTTCTTT,CASSLGTGGRTEAFF
13,TRBV12-5,TRBD2,TRBJ2-1,-,TGTGCTAGTGGTTCCGGGGGGGCCTGGGAGCAGTTCTTC,CASGSGGAWEQFF
11,TRBV20-1,TRBD1,TRBJ1-2,-,TGCAGTGCGTACAGGGGGTTCGGCTACACCTTC,CSAYRGFGYTF
15,TRBV28,TRBD2,TRBJ2-7,-,TGTGCCAGCAGGCCTCCGGGACTAACATTCTACGAGCAGTACTTC,CASRPPGLTFYEQYF
17,TRBV4-1,-,TRBJ2-3,-,TGCGCCAGCAGCCAATTACTGGGTGGGAGCTTGGGGGATACGCAGTATTTT,CASSQLLGGSLGDTQYF
14,TRBV5-1,-,TRBJ2-7,-,TGCGCCAGCAGCTTGACAGGGTATTCTGTGGAGCAGTACTTC,CASSLTGYSVEQYF
13,TRBV5-1,TRBD1,TRBJ2-4,-,TGCGCCAGCGGAGGACAGGACCAAAACATTCAGTACTTC,CASGGQDQNIQYF
15,TRBV7-2,TRBD2,TRBJ2-1,few,TGTGCCAGCAGCTTAGTAGCGGGAGCTGACAATGAGCAGTTCTTC,CASSLVAGADNEQFF
14,TRBV7-2,-,TRBJ2-3,-,TGTGCCAGCAGGCGTCCTGCCTCGACAGATACGCAGTATTTT,CASRRPASTDTQYF
16,TRBV27,-,TRBJ2-2,-,TGTGCCAGCAGTACAACTAACGGCCAACACACCGGGGAGCTGTTTTTT,CASSTTNGQHTGELFF
14,TRBV27,TRBD1,TRBJ2-4,few,TGTGCCAGCAGTTCCCCGCGACAGGGGGACATTCAGTACTTC,CASSSPRQGDIQYF
13,TRBV6-5,-,TRBJ2-5,once,TGTGCCGTCGAAGGGGCAGGGGAAGAGACCCAGTACTTC,CAVEGAGEETQYF
16,TRBV2,-,TRBJ2-3,-,TGTGCCAGCAGTGAAAGGCGGGAATGGGGCACAGATACGCAGTATTTT,CASSERREWGTDTQYF
16,TRBV4-1,TRBD1,TRBJ1-2,-,TGCGCCAGCAGCCAATCGCCTACACAGGGGGGCTATGGCTACACCTTC,CASSQSPTQGGYGYTF
14,TRBV30,-,TRBJ1-5,-,TGTGCCTGGAGTGACCCCCGCGGCAATCAGCCCCAGCATTTT,CAWSDPRGNQPQHF
14,TRBV5-4,-,TRBJ1-4,-,TGTGCCAGCAGCTTGTTCACAGGGAACGAAAAACTGTTTTTT,CASSLFTGNEKLFF
12,TRBV7-2,-,TRBJ2-7,-,TGTGCCAGCAGAACGGACGGGGGCGAGCAGTACTTC,CASRTDGGEQYF
15,TRBV5-4,TRBD2,TRBJ2-2,-,TGTGCCAGCCGGATGGGAGGGGAAGGGACCGGGGAGCTGTTTTTT,CASRMGGEGTGELFF
15,TRBV19,-,TRBJ2-1,once,TGTGCCAGTAGTATAATCCCCGGAGGCTACAATGAGCAGTTCTTC,CASSIIPGGYNEQFF
12,TRBV29-1,-,TRBJ1-2,-,TGCAGCGTTGAAGCCCGTAACTATGGCTACACCTTC,CSVEARNYGYTF
15,TRBV19,-,TRBJ1-1,once,TGTGCCAGTAGTATAAAGAGGGATTTGAACACTGAAGCTTTCTTT,CASSIKRDLNTEAFF
15,TRBV6-6,TRBD1,TRBJ2-1,-,TGTGCCAGCATTCACTCCGGGACAGGCTACAATGAGCAGTTCTTC,CASIHSGTGYNEQFF
14,TRBV7-2,-,TRBJ2-1,-,TGTGCCAGCAGCTCATACTCTAGCGTCAATGAGCAGTTCTTC,CASSSYSSVNEQFF
13,TRBV20-1,-,TRBJ1-1,-,TGCAGTGCTAGTAGGACACAGAACACTGAAGCTTTCTTT,CSASRTQNTEAFF
16,TRBV9,-,TRBJ1-2,-,TGTGCCAGCAGCGAACACCCAGCGGGGGGTAACTATGGCTACACCTTC,CASSEHPAGGNYGYTF
16,TRBV30,-,TRBJ1-3,-,TGTGCCTGGAGTCCGATACAGGGCACTGCTGGAAACACCATATATTTT,CAWSPIQGTAGNTIYF
12,TRBV11-2,-,TRBJ1-2,-,TGTGCCAGCAGCCCTCAGGGGTCTGGCTACACCTTC,CASSPQGSGYTF
16,TRBV6-1,TRBD2,TRBJ2-1,-,TGTGCCAGCAGTGAAATGACTAGCGGGGGGGCAAATGAGCAGTTCTTC,CASSEMTSGGANEQFF
13,TRBV5-1,TRBD1,TRBJ1-5,-,TGCGCCAGCAGCCTCACAGGGGATCAGCCCCAGCATTTT,CASSLTGDQPQHF
15,TRBV5-5,TRBD1,TRBJ2-1,-,TGTGCCAGCAGCTTTTCGGGACAGGGGGCTAAAGAGCAGTTCTTC,CASSFSGQGAKEQFF
18,TRBV3-1/TRBV3-2,TRBD2,TRBJ2-2,-,TGTGCCAGCAGCCTCTCCTTCGGACTAGCGGGGGATAACGGGGAGCTGTTTTTT,CASSLSFGLAGDNGELFF
14,TRBV7-9,-,TRBJ1-5,-,TGTGCCAGCAGTCCGACAGCGACTGATCCGCCCCAGCATTTT,CASSPTATDPPQHF
17,TRBV5-1,-,TRBJ2-5,once,TGCGCCAGCAGCTTATCCCCTCCCGGTCTAAGCGGAGAGACCCAGTACTTC,CASSLSPPGLSGETQYF
15,TRBV27,TRBD1,TRBJ1-2,-,TGTGCCAGCAGACTATCGACAGGGGCAGGCTATGGCTACACCTTC,CASRLSTGAGYGYTF
15,TRBV5-1,-,TRBJ1-1,-,TGCGCCAGCAGCACTACGACAGGACTGAACACTGAAGCTTTCTTT,CASSTTTGLNTEAFF
14,TRBV27,-,TRBJ1-2,-,TGTGCCAGCAGTTTATGGGAGGACCCCTATGGCTACACCTTC,CASSLWEDPYGYTF
15,TRBV11-3,-,TRBJ1-5,-,TGTGCCAGCTCGCGGGGGGTACAGTCAGGTCAGCCCCAGCATTTT,CASSRGVQSGQPQHF
16,TRBV4-2,TRBD1,TRBJ2-1,-,TGTGCCAGCAGCCAAGATCCGACAGGGGGGTACAATGAGCAGTTCTTC,CASSQDPTGGYNEQFF
14,TRBV5-8,-,TRBJ1-5,-,TGTGCCAGCAGCACCGGCAGACTAGGGAGGCCCCAGCATTTT,CASSTGRLGRPQHF
13,TRBV28,-,TRBJ1-2,-,TGTGCCAGCAGTTTTACGCGTGGCTATGGCTACACCTTC,CASSFTRGYGYTF